Listed below are T cell receptor beta chains from one sample, sequenced in a study of tumor-infiltrating lymphocytes in primary liver carcinoma. TCRdb itself ran the multiplex PCR reads through MiXCR, one entry per CDR3 protein. The sample lists more than 150,000 distinct CDR3 sequences; around 60% were seen once. The source material was peripheral blood. These receptors all come from a man between 35 and 55 years old with primary liver carcinoma and hepatitis B virus infection. The CDR3 runs from the conserved cysteine through the conserved F or W. A D gene is named only where the DNA matches it firmly. Size tells how often a clone was seen (once, few, many) or the class of an expanded clone, and some rows leave it out.

d_gene	abundance	v_gene	j_gene	CDR3nt	CDR3aa
TRBD2	.	TRBV12-3/TRBV12-4	TRBJ2-1	TGTGCCAGCAGTTTTGGCGGGGGAAACAATGAGCAGTTCTTC	CASSFGGGNNEQFF
TRBD1	.	TRBV12-5	TRBJ2-5	TGTGCTAGTGCCCCCGGCCCAGGGGGCAATTCAGAGACCCAGTACTTC	CASAPGPGGNSETQYF
.	.	TRBV5-6	TRBJ2-7	TGTGCCAGCCAAAAGAGAGAAGGAGACTACGAGCAGTGCTTC	CASQKREGDYEQCF
.	few	TRBV6-1	TRBJ1-1	TGTGCCAGCACGGCAGGGCTCACTGAAGCTTTCTTT	CASTAGLTEAFF
TRBD1	.	TRBV4-2	TRBJ2-5	TGTGCCAGCAGCCGTCCCTTGGGGACAGACCAAGAGACCCAGTACTTC	CASSRPLGTDQETQYF
.	.	TRBV4-1	TRBJ2-5	TGCGCCAGCAGCCAAGATGGCGTTCAGAGGGCGCACGAGACCCAATACTTC	CASSQDGVQRAHETQYF
.	.	TRBV6-1	TRBJ2-1	TGTGCCAGCAGGACCCTCAGCGGCCACAATGAGCAGTTCTTC	CASRTLSGHNEQFF
.	once	TRBV10-3	TRBJ1-2	TGTGCCATCAGCCCGGACGATGAGGGCCATGGCTACACCTTC	CAISPDDEGHGYTF
.	few	TRBV28	TRBJ2-5	TGTGCCAGCAGTTTTACGGGGACCCAGTACTTC	CASSFTGTQYF
TRBD2	once	TRBV7-9	TRBJ2-7	TGTGCCAGCAGCATGGGGACTAACTCATGGCAGTACTTC	CASSMGTNSWQYF
.	.	TRBV29-1	TRBJ2-1	TGCAGCGTTGGGCCTCCCTCCAGCTCCTACAATAAGCAGTTCTTC	CSVGPPSSSYNKQFF
.	many	TRBV12-3/TRBV12-4	TRBJ2-1	TGTGCCAGCAGTTTAAGGGATGAGCAGTTCTTC	CASSLRDEQFF
.	.	TRBV12-3/TRBV12-4	TRBJ1-1	TGTGCCAGCAGACGAGGGACAATGAACACAGAAGCTTTCTTT	CASRRGTMNTEAFF
TRBD1	.	TRBV29-1	TRBJ2-7	TGCAGCGTTGTGAGACAGGGCTACGAGCAGTACTTC	CSVVRQGYEQYF
TRBD2	few	TRBV6-1	TRBJ2-1	TGTGCCAGCAGTGAAACCTTTCTAGCGGGAGGTAACCAAGAGACCCAGTTCTTC	CASSETFLAGGNQETQFF
TRBD1	few	TRBV6-2/TRBV6-3	TRBJ2-1	TGTGCCAGCAGTTACTCCGGGCGAGGGGGCGGTGAGCAGTTCTTC	CASSYSGRGGGEQFF
TRBD2	many	TRBV11-2	TRBJ2-7	TGTGCCAGCAGCCCGCGGACAGGAGGACTAGCGGGAGGGCCTCGCTACGAGCAGTACTTC	CASSPRTGGLAGGPRYEQYF
.	once	TRBV6-1	TRBJ1-5	TGTGCCAGCTGTATGGCGTGGATCAGCCAGCATTTT	CASCMAWISQHF
TRBD1	.	TRBV6-5	TRBJ2-7	TGTGCCACCTTCCGGGACAGGGGACACGAGCAGTACTTC	CATFRDRGHEQYF
TRBD1	few	TRBV10-2	TRBJ1-1	TGCGCCAGCAGCGGACAGGGGGCAGATGAAGCTTTCTTT	CASSGQGADEAFF
.	few	TRBV12-3/TRBV12-4	TRBJ2-7	TGTGCCAGCAGTCTCCCTGGACGGTCCTACGAGCAGTACTTC	CASSLPGRSYEQYF
TRBD1	.	TRBV4-1	TRBJ1-6	TGCGCCAGCAGCCGCCTGACAGGGGTTCCTTCACCCCTCCACTTT	CASSRLTGVPSPLHF
.	.	TRBV10-3	TRBJ2-5	TGTGCCATCAGCGGACAGCTACAAGAGACCCAGTACTTC	CAISGQLQETQYF
.	.	TRBV6-1	TRBJ2-1	TGTGCCAGCAGTGCGGCCGGCTCGAACAATGAGCAGTTCTTC	CASSAAGSNNEQFF
.	.	TRBV7-9	TRBJ2-7	TGTGCCAGAACTTGGGGGGAGAACTACGAGCAGTACTTC	CARTWGENYEQYF
TRBD2	.	TRBV29-1	TRBJ2-3	TGCAGCGTTGTACTGGCTAGCGGGAGCATAGATACGCGGTATTTT	CSVVLASGSIDTRYF
TRBD1	many	TRBV11-2	TRBJ2-5	TGTGCCAGCAGCTTAGGAACAGGGGGAGAGACCCAGTACTTC	CASSLGTGGETQYF
.	.	TRBV28	TRBJ2-5	TGTGCCAGCAGTTTGGGGGCTCCCGGATGGGAGACCCAGTACTTC	CASSLGAPGWETQYF
.	few	TRBV4-2	TRBJ1-1	TGTGCCAGCAGCAAAACAAGGGGGACTTCTGGGTCTACTGAAGCTTTCTTT	CASSKTRGTSGSTEAFF
TRBD2	many	TRBV12-3/TRBV12-4	TRBJ2-2	TGTGCCAGCAGCACCCCTTTACTAGCGGGAGATACCGGGGAGCTGTTTTTT	CASSTPLLAGDTGELFF
.	.	TRBV6-2/TRBV6-3	TRBJ1-5	TGTGCCAGCAGGGATTCCCCGGGGGGGCGGCCCCAGCATTTT	CASRDSPGGRPQHF
TRBD2	.	TRBV28	TRBJ2-1	TGTGCCAGCAGTTTGGCCGGGACTAGCGCCCAATCGGCCTACAATGAGCAGTTCTTC	CASSLAGTSAQSAYNEQFF
.	.	TRBV12-3/TRBV12-4	TRBJ2-1	TGTGCCAGCAGTAGGGGCCACGGGCCCTACAATGAGCAGTTCTTC	CASSRGHGPYNEQFF
TRBD1	.	TRBV5-4	TRBJ2-7	TGTGCCAGCAGCTCGGGACAGGCGCGCACCTACGAGCAGTACTTC	CASSSGQARTYEQYF
.	many	TRBV11-2	TRBJ2-3	TGTGCCAGCAGCTTACCCGGGACACTTGGGGATACGCAGTATTTT	CASSLPGTLGDTQYF
.	.	TRBV30	TRBJ2-2	TGTGCCTACCACTCGCAGGCTGGCGGGGAGCTGTTTTTT	CAYHSQAGGELFF
.	.	TRBV11-2	TRBJ2-5	TGTGCCAGCAGCTTAGTGCATGGTCTAGGGATTCAAGAGACCCAAAACTTC	CASSLVHGLGIQETQNF
.	many	TRBV12-3/TRBV12-4	TRBJ2-7	TGTGCCAGCAGCCTCAATGTGGGATCGTACGAGCAGTACTTC	CASSLNVGSYEQYF
.	.	TRBV6-6	TRBJ2-7	TGTGCTAGCAGTCACGGCGGCCAGGGTGACGAGCAGTACTTC	CASSHGGQGDEQYF
.	few	TRBV5-4	TRBJ2-1	TGTGCCAGCAGCTTGACGGGGCCCTCCTACAATGAGCAGTTCTTC	CASSLTGPSYNEQFF
.	.	TRBV11-2	TRBJ2-2	TGTGTCAGCAGCTTTTATCTCACGGGGGAGCTGTTTTTT	CVSSFYLTGELFF
.	few	TRBV12-3/TRBV12-4	TRBJ2-7	TGTGTCAGCAGTTTAGGGCCACGTTCCTACGAGCAGTACTTC	CVSSLGPRSYEQYF
.	once	TRBV6-5	TRBJ2-1	TGTGCCAGCGGTTACACTAGTAATATTGAGCAGTTCTTC	CASGYTSNIEQFF
.	.	TRBV11-2	TRBJ2-3	TGTGCCAGCAGCGGAGGGCAAAGAGGATACACAGATACGCAGTATTTT	CASSGGQRGYTDTQYF
.	.	TRBV5-4	TRBJ1-1	TGTGCCAGCAGCATGGGGTACACGAACACTGAAGCTTTCTTT	CASSMGYTNTEAFF
.	.	TRBV19	TRBJ2-7	TGTGCCAGTAGTATAGTAGTGTTCTACGAGCAGTACTTC	CASSIVVFYEQYF
.	few	TRBV10-2	TRBJ1-5	TGCGCCAGCAGTGAGTCGACAGGTAATCAGCCCCAGCATTTT	CASSESTGNQPQHF
.	many	TRBV30	TRBJ1-5	TGTGCCTGGAGTGAAGCCGGGTCAGCTAGCAATCAGCCCCAGCATTTT	CAWSEAGSASNQPQHF
.	few	TRBV6-1	TRBJ1-2	TGTGCCAGCAGTGAGAACCCTTTCTATGGCTACACCTTC	CASSENPFYGYTF
.	.	TRBV11-1	TRBJ2-1	TGTGCAAGCAGCCTTTACGGGAGCTACAATGGGCAGTTCTTC	CASSLYGSYNGQFF
.	.	TRBV12-3/TRBV12-4	TRBJ1-1	TGTGCCAGCAGTGTCAGGGGAGGGTTGGCCACTGAAGCTTTCTTT	CASSVRGGLATEAFF
.	.	TRBV12-3/TRBV12-4	TRBJ1-1	TGTTCCAGCAGTTTCTTACAGGGAGACACTGAAGCTTTCTTT	CSSSFLQGDTEAFF
TRBD1	.	TRBV6-1	TRBJ2-7	TGTGCCAGCAGGGTGGGACAGGGGGCGCGCGAGCAGTACTTC	CASRVGQGAREQYF
.	.	TRBV11-3	TRBJ2-1	TGTGCCAGCAGCTTAGCGATATGGCGGGCCGCCTACAATGAGCAGTTCTTC	CASSLAIWRAAYNEQFF
TRBD2	once	TRBV11-2	TRBJ2-7	TGTGCCAACAGCTTGACCAAGGTAGCGGGAGGCTACGAGCAGTACTTC	CANSLTKVAGGYEQYF
TRBD1	many	TRBV6-5	TRBJ1-1	TGTGCCAGCAGCACCTCCCACAGGGGCGACACTGAAGCTTTCTTT	CASSTSHRGDTEAFF
.	.	TRBV4-1	TRBJ1-5	TGCGCCAGCAGCCCTACTTGGGGGCCAAATCAGCCCCAGCATTTT	CASSPTWGPNQPQHF
.	.	TRBV6-2/TRBV6-3	TRBJ2-1	TGTGCCAGCAGATCCGGGACCGCTAATGAGCAGTTCTTC	CASRSGTANEQFF